The sequence of this T cell receptor beta chain was determined in a study of cytomegalovirus exposure and HLA in healthy donors. Study overall: The same platform was used for the roughly 110 validation repertoires as for the approximately 630 first-cohort repertoires, as reported in a later analysis. Study results and caveats: In vitro experiments confirmed that a few CMV-associated chains were specific for CMV antigens.

The donors were members of the roughly 120-subject validation cohort (separate from the approximately 670-subject first cohort). Some clones are missing from TCRdb's copy, which holds only in-frame ones; the method was immunoSEQ multiplex PCR. The top ten hold 3.9% of the sample, which has 90,000 to 100,000 clones, 70% to 90% seen once. CDR3 length: 14 amino acids. V lost 4 bases and J lost 4, with 10 bases in between. Germline V gene lookup returns CDR1 MNHNS and CDR2 SASEGT. Regarding this clone: The antigen is undetermined.

Sequencing was carried out using PBMCs. The chain has TRBV6-1 and TRBJ2-2, with D maybe TRBD1 (6 bases). The sequence was obtained from a woman in her twenties or thirties in good health and CMV-seronegative. CDR3 bases: TGTGCCAGCAGTGTGTGGGGGCGCACCGGGGAGCTGTTTTTT. It encodes CASSVWGRTGELFF.